This T cell receptor (beta chain) was found in a study of shared T cell receptors in the human thymus (dated by TCRdb to about 2021). Regarding the research as a whole: The study investigated the way shared, self-reactive T-cell receptor alpha chains are produced in the human thymus.

The library was built by means of the immunoSEQ multiplex PCR assay. The immuneACCESS repertoire file appears here via TCRdb, limited to in-frame rearrangements. These files lack a portion of the clones; in checked studies, under half of the deficit traces to unresolved V genes, and the cause of the others is not known. For this sample there are roughly 560,000 clones; approximately 80% appear just once. Of the sample, roughly 0.013% falls within the top ten clones. According to the germline V gene, CDR1 reads MNHEY and CDR2 reads SVGAGI. V and J are truncated by 0 bases and 5 bases respectively, leaving an intervening sequence of 14 bases. Measured from the cysteine to the phenylalanine, the CDR3 is 16 residues long. The read is trimmed to its CDR3 DNA, 48 bases read in frame from base 1. For this clone: The antigen this receptor binds is unknown. The sample holds no much larger clone one base away, and base qualities are not on file.

The same data also contributed to another study, on human thymus T cells. The second study, in turn, reports: Donors were immunologically healthy infants undergoing open corrective cardiac surgery for congenital heart defects in Finland. The thymus tissue came from surgical resects taken out during corrective cardiac surgery. Usage of V and J gene segments appeared to be biased in both the thymic and the peripheral blood repertoires. According to the related research, thymic TCR repertoires were highly overlapping among unrelated individuals. The study described the TCR alpha and beta repertoires in fewer than 10 infant thymus samples and four matching peripheral blood samples. Donor ages ranging from roughly 7 to 250 days were recorded, and more than five male and a couple of female infants were included in the cohort. Thymocytes were freed from the tissue by mechanical means and kept at -70 degrees C as pellets of about 9-33 million cells. Genomic DNA was extracted from frozen cell pellets with a QIAsymphony instrument. Using the immunoSEQ multiplex PCR assay, the TCRB and TCRAD loci were amplified from a standardized quantity of quality-controlled genomic DNA. The amplicons spanned the V(D)J region and were long enough to cover the CDR3 and allow V and J genes to be identified. The commercial immunoSEQ service was used to sequence amplicons on an Illumina platform. Primer bias and sequencing errors were corrected as previously described, and TCRAD and TCRB definitions were based on the IMGT database. immunoSEQ Analyzer 3.0 and VDJTools were used for repertoire analysis, which covered basic statistics, V/J segment usage, diversity estimates, rarefaction and pairwise overlap. To estimate diversity, the Chao1, ChaoE, Efron-Thisted, Shannon and inverse Simpson indices were applied, and diversity was also estimated on datasets down-sampled to the smallest sample. Repertoire overlap was determined by strict matching of CDR3 nucleotide sequence, V gene and J gene, and Jaccard-based multidimensional scaling clustering was applied. On average, thymus samples gave 750,000 to 1,000,000 unique TCRB clonotypes, whereas blood samples gave 75,000 to 85,000.

The TCR originated in a boy younger than two with a congenital heart defect. Donor details come from another sample of the same person, matched by shared clones. The source material was thymocytes. The rearrangement combines TRBV6-5 with TRBJ1-5; perhaps TRBD1 is the D gene, with 5 bases matching. Here the CDR3 is given as CASSYSKGGTDQPQHF. The DNA sequence reads TGTGCCAGCAGTTACTCTAAGGGCGGGACTGATCAGCCCCAGCATTTT.